This T cell receptor (beta chain) was sequenced during a study of naive and memory T cell subsets. CD8 T cells were positively selected from what remained after CD4 positive selection. This clonotype was seen a handful of times. Its target is unknown. Trimming shortened V by 5 bases and J by 4 bases, and 11 bases separated the two germline ends. CDR1 is SGHNT, CDR2 YENEEA, per germline. There are 13 residues in the CDR3. Regarding the study as a whole: Clonotypes here are unpaired alpha or beta chain sequences. Naive repertoires, especially CD8, held a few larger clonotypes, possibly memory cells re-expressing CD45RA.

The beta constant-region primer was an equimolar mix of two oligonucleotides covering TRBC1 and TRBC2. The ligated cDNA underwent four PCR rounds using SP2 and nested alpha and beta constant-region primers. MiXCR, run by TCRdb on the UMI-ligation and nested PCR reads, gives a single entry per CDR3 protein. The sample has about 90,000 distinct CDR3 sequences; 11% are singletons. Sequences were obtained from naive CD4+ T cells from blood. The TCR originated in a human donor in good health. The chain joins TRBV11-3 to TRBJ1-2; the D gene is possibly TRBD1 (5 bases). Here the CDR3 reads CASSMGPSYGYTF. The CDR3 DNA sequence: TGTGCCAGCAGCATGGGACCCAGCTATGGCTACACCTTC.